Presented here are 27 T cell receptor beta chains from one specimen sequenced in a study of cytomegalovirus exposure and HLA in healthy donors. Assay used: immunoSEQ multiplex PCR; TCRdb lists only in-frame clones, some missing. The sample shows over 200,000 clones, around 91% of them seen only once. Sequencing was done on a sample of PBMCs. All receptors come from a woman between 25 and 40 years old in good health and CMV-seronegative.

CDR3 sequence: CASSLAGTSQETQYF. CDR3 bases: TGTGCCAGCAGCTTAGCCGGGACTAGCCAAGAGACCCAGTACTTC. The chain combines TRBV7-8 with TRBJ2-5; 8 bases fit TRBD2. The CDR3 runs 15 residues. The J segment lost 1 base and the V segment lost 0 bases, leaving 1 base of the junction unmatched. Per the germline V gene, CDR1 is SGHVS and CDR2 is FQNEAQ. The whole variable domain, filled in from reference TRBV7-8 and TRBJ2-5, reads GAGVSQSPRYKVAKRGQDVALRCDPISGHVSLFWYQQALGQGPEFLTYFQNEAQLDKSGLPSDRFFAERPEGSVSTLKIQRTQQEDSAVYLCASSLAGTSQETQYFGPGTRLLVL.

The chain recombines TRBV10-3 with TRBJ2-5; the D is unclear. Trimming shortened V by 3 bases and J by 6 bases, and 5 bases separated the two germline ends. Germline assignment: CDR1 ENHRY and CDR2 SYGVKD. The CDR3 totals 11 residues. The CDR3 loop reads CAISDLQTQYF. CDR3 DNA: TGTGCCATCAGTGACTTGCAGACCCAGTACTTC.

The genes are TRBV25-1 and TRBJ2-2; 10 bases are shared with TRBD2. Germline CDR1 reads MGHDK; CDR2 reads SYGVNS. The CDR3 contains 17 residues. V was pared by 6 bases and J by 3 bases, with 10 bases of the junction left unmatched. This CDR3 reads CASRRTSGRVDTGELFF. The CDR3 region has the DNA TGTGCCAGCAGGCGCACGAGCGGGAGGGTAGACACCGGGGAGCTGTTTTTT.

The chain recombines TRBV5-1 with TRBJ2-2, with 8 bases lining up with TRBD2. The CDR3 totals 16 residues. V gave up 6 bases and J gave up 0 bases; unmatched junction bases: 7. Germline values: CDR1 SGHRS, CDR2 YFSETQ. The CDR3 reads CASNFIAGSNTGELFF. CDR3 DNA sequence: TGCGCCAGCAACTTCATAGCGGGATCGAACACCGGGGAGCTGTTTTTT.

Written as DNA, the CDR3 is TGTGCCAGCAGCTTAGCTCAGGGCACCGGGGAGCTGTTTTTT. Translating it yields CASSLAQGTGELFF. The chain links TRBV7-3 to TRBJ2-2; a weak D match, TRBD1 (5 bases). CDR3 length equals 14 residues. V dropped 2 bases and J dropped 4 bases, with 8 bases sitting between them. The germline gives CDR1 SGHTA, CDR2 FQGTGA.

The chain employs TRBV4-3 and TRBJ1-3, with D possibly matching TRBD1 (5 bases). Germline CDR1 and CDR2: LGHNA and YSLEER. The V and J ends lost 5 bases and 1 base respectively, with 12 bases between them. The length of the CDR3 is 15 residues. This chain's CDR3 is CASSEGRTSGNTIYF. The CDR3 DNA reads TGCGCCAGCAGCGAAGGGCGGACATCTGGAAACACCATATATTTT.

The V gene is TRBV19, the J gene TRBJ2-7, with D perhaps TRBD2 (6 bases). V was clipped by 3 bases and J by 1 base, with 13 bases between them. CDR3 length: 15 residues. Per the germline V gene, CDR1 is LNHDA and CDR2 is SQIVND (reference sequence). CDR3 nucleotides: TGTGCCAGTAGTATGGTCGGGAGTGGTTCCTACGAGCAGTACTTC. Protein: CASSMVGSGSYEQYF.

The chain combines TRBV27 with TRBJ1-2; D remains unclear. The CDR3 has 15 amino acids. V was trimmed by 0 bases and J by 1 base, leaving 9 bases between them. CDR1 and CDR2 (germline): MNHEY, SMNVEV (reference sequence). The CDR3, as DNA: TGTGCCAGCAGTTTATCCCAGTCAGTTAACTATGGCTACACCTTC. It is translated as CASSLSQSVNYGYTF.

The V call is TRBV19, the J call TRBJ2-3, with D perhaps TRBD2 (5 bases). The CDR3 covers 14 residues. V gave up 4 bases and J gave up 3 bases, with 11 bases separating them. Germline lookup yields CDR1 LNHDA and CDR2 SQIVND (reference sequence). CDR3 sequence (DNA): TGTGCCAGTAGTAGGGCGGGCCGAACAGATACGCAGTATTTT. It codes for CASSRAGRTDTQYF.

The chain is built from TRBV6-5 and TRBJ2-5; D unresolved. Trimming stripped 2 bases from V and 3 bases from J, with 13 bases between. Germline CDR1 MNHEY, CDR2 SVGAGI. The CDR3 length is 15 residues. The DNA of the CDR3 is TGTGCCAGCAGTTACGAGGCTTCTAGGAAAGAGACCCAGTACTTC. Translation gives CASSYEASRKETQYF.

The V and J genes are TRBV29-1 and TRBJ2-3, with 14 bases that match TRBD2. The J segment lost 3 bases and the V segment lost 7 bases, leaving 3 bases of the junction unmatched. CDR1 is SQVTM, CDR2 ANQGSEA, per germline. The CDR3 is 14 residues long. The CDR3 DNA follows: TGCAGCGGGGGACTAGCGGGAGAAACAGATACGCAGTATTTT. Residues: CSGGLAGETDTQYF.

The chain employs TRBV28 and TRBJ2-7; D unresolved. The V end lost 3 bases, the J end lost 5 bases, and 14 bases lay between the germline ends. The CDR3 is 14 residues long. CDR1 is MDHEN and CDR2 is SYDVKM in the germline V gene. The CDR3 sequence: CASSFGRVLHEQYF. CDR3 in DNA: TGTGCCAGCAGTTTTGGACGCGTCCTACACGAGCAGTACTTC.

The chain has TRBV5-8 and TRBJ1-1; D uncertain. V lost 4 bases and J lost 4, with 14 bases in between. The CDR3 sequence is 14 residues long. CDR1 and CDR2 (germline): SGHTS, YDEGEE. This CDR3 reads CASSGDGRTTEAFF. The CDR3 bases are TGTGCCAGCAGCGGTGACGGCAGGACCACTGAAGCTTTCTTT. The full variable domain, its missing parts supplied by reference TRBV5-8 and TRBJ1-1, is EAGVTQSPTHLIKTRGQQATLRCSPISGHTSVYWYQQALGLGLQFLLWYDEGEERNRGNFPPRFSGRQFPNYSSELNVNALELEDSALYLCASSGDGRTTEAFFGQGTRLTVV.

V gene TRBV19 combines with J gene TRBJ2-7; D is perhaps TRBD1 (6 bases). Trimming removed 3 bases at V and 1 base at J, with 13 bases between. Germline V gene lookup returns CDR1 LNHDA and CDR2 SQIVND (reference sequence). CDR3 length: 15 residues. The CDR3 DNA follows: TGTGCCAGTAGTATTAGTCAGACAGGTTCCTACGAGCAGTACTTC. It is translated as CASSISQTGSYEQYF.

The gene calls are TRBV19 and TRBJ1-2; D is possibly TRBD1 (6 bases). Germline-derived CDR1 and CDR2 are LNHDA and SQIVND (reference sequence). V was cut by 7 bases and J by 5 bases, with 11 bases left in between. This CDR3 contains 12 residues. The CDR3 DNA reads TGTGCCAGTAAGATGAGGGGGTATGGCTACACCTTC. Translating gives CASKMRGYGYTF.

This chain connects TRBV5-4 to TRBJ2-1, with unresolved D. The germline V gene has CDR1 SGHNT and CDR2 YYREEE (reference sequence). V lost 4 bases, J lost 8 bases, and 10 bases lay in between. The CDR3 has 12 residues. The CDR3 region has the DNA TGTGCCAGCAGCATGAAAGCCGATGAGCAGTTCTTC. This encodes CASSMKADEQFF.

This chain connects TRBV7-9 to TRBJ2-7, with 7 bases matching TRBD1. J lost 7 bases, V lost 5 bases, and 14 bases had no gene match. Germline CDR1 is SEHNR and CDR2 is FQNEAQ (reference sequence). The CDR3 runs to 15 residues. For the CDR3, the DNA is TGTGCCAGCAGCCTCACAGGGGCACCCTATCGGGAGCAGTACTTC. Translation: CASSLTGAPYREQYF. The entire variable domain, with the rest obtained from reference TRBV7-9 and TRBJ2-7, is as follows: DTGVSQNPRHKITKRGQNVTFRCDPISEHNRLYWYRQTLGQGPEFLTYFQNEAQLEKSRLLSDRFSAERPKGSFSTLEIQRTEQGDSAMYLCASSLTGAPYREQYFGPGTRLTVT.

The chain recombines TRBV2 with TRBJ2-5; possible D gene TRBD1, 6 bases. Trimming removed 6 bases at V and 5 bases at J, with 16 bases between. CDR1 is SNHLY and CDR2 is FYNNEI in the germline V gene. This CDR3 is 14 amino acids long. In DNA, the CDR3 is TGTGCCAGCAGGGGCGCAGGGGTGGTGGAGACCCAGTACTTC. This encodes CASRGAGVVETQYF.

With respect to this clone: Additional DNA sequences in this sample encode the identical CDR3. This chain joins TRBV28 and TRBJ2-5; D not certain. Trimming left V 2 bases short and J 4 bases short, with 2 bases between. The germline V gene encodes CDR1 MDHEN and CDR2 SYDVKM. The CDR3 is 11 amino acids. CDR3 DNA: TGTGCCAGCAGTTTAAGAGAGACCCAGTACTTC. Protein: CASSLRETQYF.

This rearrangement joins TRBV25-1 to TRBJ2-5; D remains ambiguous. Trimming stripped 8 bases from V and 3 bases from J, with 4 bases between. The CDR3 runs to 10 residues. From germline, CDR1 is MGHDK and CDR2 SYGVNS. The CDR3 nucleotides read TGTGCCAGCTACAAAGAGACCCAGTACTTC. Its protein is CASYKETQYF.

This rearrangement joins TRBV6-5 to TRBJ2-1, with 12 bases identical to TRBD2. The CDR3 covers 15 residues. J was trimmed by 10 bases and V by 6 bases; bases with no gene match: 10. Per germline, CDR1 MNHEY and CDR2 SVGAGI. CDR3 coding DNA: TGTGCCAGCAGCGAACTAGCGGGAGGTAGGGGGGAGCAGTTCTTC. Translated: CASSELAGGRGEQFF.

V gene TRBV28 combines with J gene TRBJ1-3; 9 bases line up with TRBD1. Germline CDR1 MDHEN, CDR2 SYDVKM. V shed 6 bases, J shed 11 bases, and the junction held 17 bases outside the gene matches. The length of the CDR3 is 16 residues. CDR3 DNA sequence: TGTGCCAGCAGCCAGAACAGGGGGCGTTGGGATGGGGCCATATATTTT. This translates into CASSQNRGRWDGAIYF.

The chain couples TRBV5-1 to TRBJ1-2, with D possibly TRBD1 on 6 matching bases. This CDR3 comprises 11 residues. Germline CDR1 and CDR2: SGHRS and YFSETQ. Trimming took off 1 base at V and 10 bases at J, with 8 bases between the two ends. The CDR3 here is CASSLTGNYTF. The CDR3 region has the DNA TGCGCCAGCAGCTTGACAGGGAACTACACCTTC. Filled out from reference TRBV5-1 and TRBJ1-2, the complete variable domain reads KAGVTQTPRYLIKTRGQQVTLSCSPISGHRSVSWYQQTPGQGLQFLFEYFSETQRNKGNFPGRFSGRQFSNSRSEMNVSTLELGDSALYLCASSLTGNYTFGSGTRLTVV.

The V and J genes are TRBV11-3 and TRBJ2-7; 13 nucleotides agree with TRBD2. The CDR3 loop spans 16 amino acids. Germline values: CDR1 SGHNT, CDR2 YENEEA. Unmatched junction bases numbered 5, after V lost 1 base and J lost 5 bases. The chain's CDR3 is CASSLGTSGSGHEQYF. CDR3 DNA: TGTGCCAGCAGCTTAGGGACTAGCGGGAGTGGTCACGAGCAGTACTTC.

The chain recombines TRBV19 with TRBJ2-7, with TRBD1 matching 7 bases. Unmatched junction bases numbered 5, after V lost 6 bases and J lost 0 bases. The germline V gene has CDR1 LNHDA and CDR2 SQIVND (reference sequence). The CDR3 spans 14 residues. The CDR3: CASRAGDSSYEQYF. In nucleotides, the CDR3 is TGTGCCAGTAGAGCAGGGGACAGCTCCTACGAGCAGTACTTC.

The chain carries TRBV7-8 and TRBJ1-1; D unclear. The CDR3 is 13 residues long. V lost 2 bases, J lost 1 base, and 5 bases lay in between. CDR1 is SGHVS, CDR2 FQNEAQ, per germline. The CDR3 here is CASSLTRNTEAFF. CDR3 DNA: TGTGCCAGCAGCTTAACCCGGAACACTGAAGCTTTCTTT.

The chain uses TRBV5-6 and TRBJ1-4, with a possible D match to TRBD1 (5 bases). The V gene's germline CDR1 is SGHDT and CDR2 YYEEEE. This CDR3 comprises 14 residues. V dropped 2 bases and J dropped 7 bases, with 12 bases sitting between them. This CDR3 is CASSFRGTGEKLFF. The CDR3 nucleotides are TGTGCCAGCAGCTTCCGGGGGACCGGTGAAAAACTGTTTTTT.